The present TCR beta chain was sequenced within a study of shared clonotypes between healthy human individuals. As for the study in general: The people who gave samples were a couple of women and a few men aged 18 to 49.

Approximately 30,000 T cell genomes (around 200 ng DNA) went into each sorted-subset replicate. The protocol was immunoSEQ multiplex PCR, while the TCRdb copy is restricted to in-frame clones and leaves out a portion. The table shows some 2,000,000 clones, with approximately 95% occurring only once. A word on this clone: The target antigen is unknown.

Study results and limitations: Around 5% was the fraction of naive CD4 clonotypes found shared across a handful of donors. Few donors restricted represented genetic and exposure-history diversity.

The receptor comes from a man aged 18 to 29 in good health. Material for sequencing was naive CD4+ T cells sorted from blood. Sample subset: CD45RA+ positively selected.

CDR3 DNA: TGTGCCTGGAGCCGGCAGGGCAGGGTGAACACTGAAGCTTTCTTT. Translated, it gives CAWSRQGRVNTEAFF. This chain links TRBV30 with TRBJ1-1; D may be TRBD1 (5 bases). V was shortened by 3 bases and J by 0 bases, with 14 bases between the two germline ends. The germline gives CDR1 GTSNPN, CDR2 SVGIG (reference sequence). This CDR3 is 15 amino acids long. Full variable domain (remainder filled in from reference TRBV30 and TRBJ1-1): SQTIHQWPATLVQPVGSPLSLECTVEGTSNPNLYWYRQAAGRGLQLLFYSVGIGQISSEVPQNLSASRPQDRQFILSSKKLLLSDSGFYLCAWSRQGRVNTEAFFGQGTRLTVV.